Below, 2 T cell receptor beta chains from the same sample are listed, as sequenced in a study of CD8+ T cells in alopecia areata. As to treatment: oral pan-JAK inhibitor, 5-10 mg twice daily. Extraction of RNA preceded its reverse transcription into cDNA, which served as the sequencing template. Produced via immunoSEQ multiplex PCR; TCRdb's table is partial and in-frame only. The sample records 200,000 to 250,000 clones, roughly two fifths being singletons. Material: CD4+ T cells sorted from blood, obtained at roughly week 30, from a patient treated with tofacitinib. These TCRs come from a human donor with alopecia areata.

The CDR3 sequence: CASSLSPGRGNTIYF. The CDR3 DNA is TGTGCCAGCAGCTTATCCCCAGGACGTGGAAACACCATATATTTT. The rearrangement links TRBV7-3 to TRBJ1-3; D unclear. The V end was cut by 2 bases, the J end by 3 bases, with 11 bases between. Germline assignment: CDR1 SGHTA and CDR2 FQGTGA. The CDR3 is 15 amino acids.

This clone has a handful of counts. CDR3 sequence: CASSYQGTQGYTF. The CDR3 DNA reads TGTGCCAGCAGTTACCAGGGGACTCAGGGCTACACCTTC. The gene calls are TRBV27 and TRBJ1-2; D is perhaps TRBD1 (6 bases). Germline loops: CDR1 MNHEY, CDR2 SMNVEV (reference sequence). V was clipped by 4 bases and J by 8 bases, with 14 bases between them. This CDR3 contains 13 residues.